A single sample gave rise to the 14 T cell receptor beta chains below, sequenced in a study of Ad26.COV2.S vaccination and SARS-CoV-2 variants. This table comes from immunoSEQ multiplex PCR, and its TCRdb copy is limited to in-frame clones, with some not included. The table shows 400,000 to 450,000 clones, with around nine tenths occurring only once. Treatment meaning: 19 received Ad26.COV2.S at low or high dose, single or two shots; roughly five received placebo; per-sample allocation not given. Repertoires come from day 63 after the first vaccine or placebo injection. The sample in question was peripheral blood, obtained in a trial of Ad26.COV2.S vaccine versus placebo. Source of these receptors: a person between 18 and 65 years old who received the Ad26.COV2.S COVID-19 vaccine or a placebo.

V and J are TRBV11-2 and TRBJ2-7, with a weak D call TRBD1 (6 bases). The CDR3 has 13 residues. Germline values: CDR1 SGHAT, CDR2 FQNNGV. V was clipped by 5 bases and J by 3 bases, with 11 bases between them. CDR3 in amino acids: CASSTGHNYEQYF. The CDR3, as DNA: TGTGCCAGCAGCACGGGACACAACTACGAGCAGTACTTC.

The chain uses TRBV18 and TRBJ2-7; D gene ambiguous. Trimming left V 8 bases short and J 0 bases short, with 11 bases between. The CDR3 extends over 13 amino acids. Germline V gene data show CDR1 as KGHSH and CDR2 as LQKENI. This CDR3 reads CASTVLNSYEQYF. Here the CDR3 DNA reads TGTGCCAGCACAGTCCTTAACTCCTACGAGCAGTACTTC.

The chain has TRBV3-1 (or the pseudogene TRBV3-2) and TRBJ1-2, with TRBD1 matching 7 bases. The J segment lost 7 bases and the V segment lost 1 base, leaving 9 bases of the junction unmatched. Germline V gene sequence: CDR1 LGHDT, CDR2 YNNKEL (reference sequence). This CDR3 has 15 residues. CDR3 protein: CASSQVNQGVGGYTF. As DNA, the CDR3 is TGTGCCAGCAGCCAAGTAAATCAGGGGGTAGGTGGCTACACCTTC.

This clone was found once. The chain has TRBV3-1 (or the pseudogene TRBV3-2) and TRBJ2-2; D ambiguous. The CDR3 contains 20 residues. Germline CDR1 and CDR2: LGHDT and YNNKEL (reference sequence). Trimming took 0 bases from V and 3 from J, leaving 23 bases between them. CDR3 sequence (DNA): TGTGCCAGCAGCCAAGAATCGTCCGGACGAGTCTACGGAGACACCGGGGAGCTGTTTTTT. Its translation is CASSQESSGRVYGDTGELFF.

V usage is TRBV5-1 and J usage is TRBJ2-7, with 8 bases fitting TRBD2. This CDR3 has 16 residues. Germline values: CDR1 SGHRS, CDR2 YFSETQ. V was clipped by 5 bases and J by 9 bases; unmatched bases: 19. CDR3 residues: CASSPTSGSALSGQYF. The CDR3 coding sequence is TGCGCCAGCAGTCCTACGAGCGGGAGTGCCCTATCTGGGCAGTACTTC.

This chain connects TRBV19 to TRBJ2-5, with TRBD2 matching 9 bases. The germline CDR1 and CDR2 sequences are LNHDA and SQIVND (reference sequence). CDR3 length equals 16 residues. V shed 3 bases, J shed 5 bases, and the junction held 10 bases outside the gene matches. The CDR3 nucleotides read TGTGCCAGTAGTATTTTAGTAGCGGGAGTAGGCGAGACCCAGTACTTC. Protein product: CASSILVAGVGETQYF.

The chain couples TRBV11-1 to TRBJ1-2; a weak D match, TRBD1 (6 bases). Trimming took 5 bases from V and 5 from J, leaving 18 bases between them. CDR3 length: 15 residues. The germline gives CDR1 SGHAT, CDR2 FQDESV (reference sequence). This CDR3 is CASSQDDRRPYGYTF. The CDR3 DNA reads TGTGCCAGCAGCCAAGATGACAGGCGCCCTTATGGCTACACCTTC.

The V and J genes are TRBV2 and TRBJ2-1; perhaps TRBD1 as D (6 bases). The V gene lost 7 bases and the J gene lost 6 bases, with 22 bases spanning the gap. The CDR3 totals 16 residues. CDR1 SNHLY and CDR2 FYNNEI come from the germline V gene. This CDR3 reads CASIRRDAQGSNEQFF. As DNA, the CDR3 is TGTGCCAGCATCCGCAGGGACGCCCAGGGGTCCAATGAGCAGTTCTTC.

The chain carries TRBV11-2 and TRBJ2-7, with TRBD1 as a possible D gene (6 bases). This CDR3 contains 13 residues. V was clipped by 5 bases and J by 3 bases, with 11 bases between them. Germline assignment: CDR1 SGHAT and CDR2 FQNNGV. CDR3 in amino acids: CASSLTGYYEQYF. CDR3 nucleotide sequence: TGTGCCAGCAGCCTTACAGGGTACTACGAGCAGTACTTC.

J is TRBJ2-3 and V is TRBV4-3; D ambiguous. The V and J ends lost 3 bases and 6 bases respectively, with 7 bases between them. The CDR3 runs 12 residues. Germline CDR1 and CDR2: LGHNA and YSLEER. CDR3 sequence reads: CASSQSMDTQYF. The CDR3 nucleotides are TGCGCCAGCAGCCAGTCGATGGATACGCAGTATTTT.

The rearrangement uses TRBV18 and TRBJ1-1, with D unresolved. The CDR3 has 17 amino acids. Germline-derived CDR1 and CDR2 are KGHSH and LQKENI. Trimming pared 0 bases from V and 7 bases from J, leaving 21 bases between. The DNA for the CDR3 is TGTGCCAGCTCACCACCGACACCTTCCGGTATGAATAGTGAAGCTTTCTTT. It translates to CASSPPTPSGMNSEAFF.

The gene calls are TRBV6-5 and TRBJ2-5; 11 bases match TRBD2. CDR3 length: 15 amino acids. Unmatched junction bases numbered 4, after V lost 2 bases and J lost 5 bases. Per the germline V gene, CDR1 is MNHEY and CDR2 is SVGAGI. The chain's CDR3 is CASSYVLAGVETQYF. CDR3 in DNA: TGTGCCAGCAGTTACGTACTAGCGGGAGTGGAGACCCAGTACTTC.

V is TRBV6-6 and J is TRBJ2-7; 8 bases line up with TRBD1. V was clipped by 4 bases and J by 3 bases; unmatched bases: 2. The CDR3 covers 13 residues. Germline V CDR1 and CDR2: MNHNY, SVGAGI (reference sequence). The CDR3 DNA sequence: TGTGCCAGCAGTTCGGGACAGGTCTACGAGCAGTACTTC. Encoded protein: CASSSGQVYEQYF.

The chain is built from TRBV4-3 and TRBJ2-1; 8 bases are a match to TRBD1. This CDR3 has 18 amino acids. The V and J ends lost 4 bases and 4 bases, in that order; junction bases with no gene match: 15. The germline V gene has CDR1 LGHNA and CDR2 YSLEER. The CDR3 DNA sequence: TGCGCCAGCAGCCTTAACGACTACCAGGGGGCTGTTTACAATGAGCAGTTCTTC. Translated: CASSLNDYQGAVYNEQFF.